These 25 T cell receptor beta chains came from one sample sequenced in a study of beta chain features in type 1 diabetes. Study-level points and caveats: TCRB CDR3 length was moderately but significantly reduced in all four CD4+ subsets of Type 1 diabetes patients.

TCRB transcripts that were expressed got sequenced, as all of the isolated RNA had been reverse transcribed. This table comes from immunoSEQ multiplex PCR, and its TCRdb copy is limited to in-frame clones, with some not included. The repertoire holds tens of thousands of clones, over 50% seen once, with 1.5% to 2% in the top ten. No antigen has been assigned to these receptors. The material sequenced was Tregs from blood. These receptor sequences come from a man under 40 with type 1 diabetes. Some clones in this sample may be carry-over from other donors' samples.

The chain carries TRBV9 and TRBJ2-1, with TRBD1 as a possible D gene (6 bases). CDR3 length equals 15 residues. Germline V gene sequence: CDR1 SGDLS, CDR2 YYNGEE. The V and J ends lost 3 bases and 1 base respectively, with 11 bases between them. DNA for the CDR3: TGTGCCAGCAGCGGAGAGGGGGTTTCCTACAATGAGCAGTTCTTC. It encodes CASSGEGVSYNEQFF.

The chain employs TRBV18 and TRBJ1-1; D ambiguous. This CDR3 comprises 13 residues. Germline CDR1 is KGHSH and CDR2 is LQKENI. V lost 3 bases and J 7 bases, leaving 12 bases between the germline ends. The CDR3 DNA reads as TGTGCCAGCTCACCGGCCGGGTTTGGTGAAGCTTTCTTT. Residues: CASSPAGFGEAFF.

In this sample, this clone turned up a few times. The rearrangement links TRBV5-1 to TRBJ1-2; no definite D call. This CDR3 region has 15 residues. The germline V gene encodes CDR1 SGHRS and CDR2 YFSETQ. V was cut by 4 bases and J by 0 bases, with 13 bases left in between. CDR3 region: CASSPHGEANYGYTF. CDR3 nucleotide sequence: TGCGCCAGCAGCCCCCACGGGGAAGCTAACTATGGCTACACCTTC.

The chain carries TRBV27 and TRBJ2-4; TRBD2 agrees at 7 bases. In germline, CDR1 is MNHEY, CDR2 SMNVEV (reference sequence). The CDR3 extends over 14 amino acids. V dropped 6 bases and J dropped 7; count of bases not matched to a gene: 9. The CDR3 DNA is TGTGCCAGCAGCTCTCCCGGGGGGAGTAACATTCAGTACTTC. As protein: CASSSPGGSNIQYF.

The gene calls are TRBV10-3 and TRBJ2-6, with TRBD1 as a possible D gene (6 bases). The CDR3 spans 15 residues. Trimming took 0 bases from V and 11 from J, leaving 14 bases between them. Germline CDR1 reads ENHRY; CDR2 reads SYGVKD. As DNA, the CDR3 is TGTGCCATCAGTGAGTCGTGGCAGGGGTCGTACGTCCTGACTTTC. This translates into CAISESWQGSYVLTF.

The chain carries TRBV2 and TRBJ2-5; D unresolved. Germline V gives CDR1 SNHLY, CDR2 FYNNEI. V was trimmed by 6 bases and J by 7 bases, leaving 15 bases between them. The CDR3 has 13 amino acids. Here the CDR3 reads CASRAWYGGTQYF. The CDR3 DNA sequence: TGTGCCAGCAGGGCTTGGTACGGCGGGACCCAGTACTTC.

The chain combines TRBV6-1 with TRBJ1-2; D call uncertain. This CDR3 has 13 amino acids. The V end lost 2 bases, the J end lost 5 bases, and 9 bases lay between the germline ends. CDR1 is MNHNS and CDR2 is SASEGT in the germline V gene. The CDR3 nucleotides read TGTGCCAGCAGTGAAAGTCGGCGGTATGGCTACACCTTC. It codes for CASSESRRYGYTF.

This chain uses TRBV28 with TRBJ1-6, with D perhaps matching TRBD1 (5 bases). Looked up from germline, CDR1 is MDHEN and CDR2 is SYDVKM. V was pared by 3 bases and J by 6 bases, with 9 bases between. The CDR3 runs to 14 residues. DNA of the CDR3: TGTGCCAGCAGTTTCTTAGGGGTTAATTCACCCCTCCACTTT. This encodes CASSFLGVNSPLHF. Full variable domain (remainder filled in from reference TRBV28 and TRBJ1-6): DVKVTQSSRYLVKRTGEKVFLECVQDMDHENMFWYRQDPGLGLRLIYFSYDVKMKEKGDIPEGYSVSREKKERFSLILESASTNQTSMYLCASSFLGVNSPLHFGNGTRLTVT.

A few counts support this clone. CDR3 sequence: CARDRGTYGYTF. CDR3 sequence (DNA): TGTGCCAGGGACAGGGGAACCTATGGCTACACCTTC. The J gene is TRBJ1-2, the V gene TRBV6-1, with 9 bases matching TRBD1. The CDR3 length is 12 residues. Germline V CDR1 and CDR2: MNHNS, SASEGT. V lost 9 bases to trimming and J lost 4 bases; unmatched junction nucleotides: 3.

There are a few counts of this clone. The chain uses TRBV29-1 and TRBJ2-1; 11 nucleotides agree with TRBD2. This CDR3 has 15 amino acids. Trimming at V came to 7 bases and at J to 0 bases, leaving 5 bases not matched to a gene. From germline, CDR1 is SQVTM and CDR2 ANQGSEA. The CDR3 coding sequence is TGCAGCGCTAGCGGGGGGCCGAGCTCCTACAATGAGCAGTTCTTC. The encoded protein is CSASGGPSSYNEQFF.

This clone was detected a few times. The genes are TRBV6-1 and TRBJ2-7, with TRBD1 identical over 7 bases. V shed 0 bases, J shed 3 bases, and the junction held 2 bases outside the gene matches. The CDR3 length is 14 residues. From germline, CDR1 is MNHNS and CDR2 SASEGT. As DNA, the CDR3 is TGTGCCAGCAGTGAAGCGGCAGGGGGCTACGAGCAGTACTTC. This gives the protein CASSEAAGGYEQYF.

V and J are TRBV6-1 and TRBJ2-7, with 9 bases aligning to TRBD2. V lost 5 bases, J lost 7 bases, and 12 bases stayed unmatched. CDR1 MNHNS and CDR2 SASEGT come from the germline V gene. CDR3 length: 15 residues. CDR3 DNA sequence: TGTGCCAGCAGTTCCAGTAGCGGGAGCCGGGGGGAGCAGTACTTC. It encodes CASSSSSGSRGEQYF.

The chain combines TRBV4-1 with TRBJ2-7, with 8 bases matching TRBD2. V trimming: 0 bases; J trimming: 3 bases; junction bases outside the gene matches: 10. There are 17 residues in the CDR3. Per germline, CDR1 MGHRA and CDR2 YSYEKL. This chain's CDR3 is CASSQDGVRGGIYEQYF. The CDR3 DNA reads as TGCGCCAGCAGCCAAGATGGGGTTCGCGGGGGGATCTACGAGCAGTACTTC.

This sequence joins TRBV11-2 and TRBJ1-1, with a tentative D call TRBD1 (6 bases). The CDR3 covers 16 residues. Germline assignment: CDR1 SGHAT and CDR2 FQNNGV. Trimming cost V 4 bases and J 0 bases, with 15 bases left between them. The chain's CDR3 is CASSSQLGALNTEAFF. The CDR3 bases are TGTGCCAGCAGCTCCCAGCTGGGGGCTTTGAACACTGAAGCTTTCTTT.

The V and J genes are TRBV7-9 and TRBJ2-2; D might be TRBD1 (5 bases). V was shortened by 0 bases and J by 2 bases, with 13 bases between the two germline ends. CDR3 length equals 17 residues. Germline V lookup: CDR1 SEHNR, CDR2 FQNEAQ (reference sequence). CDR3 region: CASSLAMGPINTGELFF. CDR3 nucleotides: TGTGCCAGCAGCTTAGCGATGGGGCCGATTAACACCGGGGAGCTGTTTTTT.

About this clone itself: The identical CDR3 is also encoded by other nucleotide sequences in the sample. The V gene is TRBV11-2, the J gene TRBJ2-7; 7 bases match TRBD1. J was trimmed by 3 bases and V by 0 bases; bases with no gene match: 2. The CDR3 has 14 residues. The germline CDR1 and CDR2 sequences are SGHAT and FQNNGV. The DNA for the CDR3 is TGTGCCAGCAGCTTAGACAGGGGGAGCTACGAGCAGTACTTC. Its protein is CASSLDRGSYEQYF.

The CDR3 here is CASSLLPPGQGYNEQFF. In nucleotides, the CDR3 is TGTGCCAGCAGCCTCCTGCCACCGGGACAGGGATACAATGAGCAGTTCTTC. The chain combines TRBV7-2 with TRBJ2-1; the match to TRBD1 covers 9 bases. The V and J ends lost 5 bases and 4 bases, in that order; junction bases with no gene match: 12. The CDR3 has 17 amino acids. CDR1 SGHTA and CDR2 FQGNSA come from the germline V gene.

The CDR3 protein is CASSQVAGKETQYF. The CDR3 DNA sequence: TGTGCCAGCTCCCAGGTAGCGGGGAAAGAGACCCAGTACTTC. The rearrangement links TRBV11-2 to TRBJ2-5; 8 positions agree with TRBD2. This CDR3 comprises 14 residues. CDR1 and CDR2 from the germline V gene are SGHAT and FQNNGV. Trimming cost V 8 bases and J 3 bases; bases outside gene matches: 8.

The V and J genes are TRBV7-2 and TRBJ2-1; TRBD2 matches 9 bases. The J segment lost 6 bases and the V segment lost 2 bases, leaving 8 bases of the junction unmatched. This CDR3 is 16 amino acids long. In germline, CDR1 is SGHTA, CDR2 FQGNSA. This CDR3 is CASSLLGRGGFNEQFF. CDR3 coding DNA: TGTGCCAGCAGCTTACTGGGGCGGGGGGGCTTCAATGAGCAGTTCTTC.

The J gene is TRBJ2-1, the V gene TRBV18; possibly TRBD2 for D (6 bases). From germline, CDR1 is KGHSH and CDR2 LQKENI. The CDR3 is made up of 15 amino acids. Deletions cut 5 bases from V and 6 bases from J, with 17 bases between. The CDR3 is CASSSRDFEPNEQFF. Here the CDR3 DNA reads TGTGCCAGCTCATCACGGGACTTCGAGCCCAATGAGCAGTTCTTC.

The rearrangement uses TRBV5-1 and TRBJ2-5; a weak D match, TRBD1 (8 bases). The V and J ends lost 4 bases and 2 bases respectively, with 18 bases between them. Germline V lookup: CDR1 SGHRS, CDR2 YFSETQ. The CDR3 totals 16 residues. CDR3 nucleotide sequence: TGCGCCAGCAGCGTACAAACAGGGGGGGCACAAGAGACCCAGTACTTC. Translation: CASSVQTGGAQETQYF.

This clone was recorded a few times. This rearrangement joins TRBV6-6 to TRBJ1-3; D call uncertain. The length of the CDR3 is 13 residues. CDR1 is MNHNY, CDR2 SVGAGI, per germline (reference sequence). Trimming shortened V by 7 bases and J by 3 bases, and 10 bases separated the two germline ends. The CDR3 nucleotides read TGTGCCAGCACCCCCCAGGATGGAAACACCATATATTTT. Translating it yields CASTPQDGNTIYF.

The chain carries TRBV6-6 and TRBJ1-2; 9 bases map to TRBD1. V shed 5 bases and J 2 bases; nucleotides not matched to a gene: 6. The CDR3 loop spans 15 amino acids. From germline, CDR1 is MNHNY and CDR2 SVGAGI (reference sequence). The CDR3 region is CASSGRQGVNYGYTF. The DNA for the CDR3 is TGTGCCAGCAGTGGACGACAGGGGGTAAACTATGGCTACACCTTC.

This chain links TRBV6-1 with TRBJ1-5, with 7 bases lining up with TRBD1. Germline trimming cut 6 bases from V and 5 bases from J; bases unmatched to any gene: 10. The V gene's germline CDR1 is MNHNS and CDR2 SASEGT. The CDR3 length is 15 residues. This chain's CDR3 is CASSQGGHLYQPQHF. CDR3 nucleotides: TGTGCCAGCAGCCAGGGGGGACACCTTTATCAGCCCCAGCATTTT.

CDR3 DNA: TGTGCCAGCAGCTTACAGGGTTACCGCAATGAGCAGTTCTTC. This sequence encodes CASSLQGYRNEQFF. The chain employs TRBV7-9 and TRBJ2-1; possible D gene TRBD1, 5 bases. Germline V lookup: CDR1 SEHNR, CDR2 FQNEAQ (reference sequence). This CDR3 is 14 amino acids long. Trimming took off 2 bases at V and 6 bases at J, with 11 bases between the two ends. Using reference TRBV7-9 and TRBJ2-1 for the parts outside the CDR3, the full variable domain is DTGVSQNPRHKITKRGQNVTFRCDPISEHNRLYWYRQTLGQGPEFLTYFQNEAQLEKSRLLSDRFSAERPKGSFSTLEIQRTEQGDSAMYLCASSLQGYRNEQFFGPGTRLTVL.